The entry that follows covers one T cell receptor (beta chain) sequence. Original processing notes: From reference gene primer amplification, estimates of nucleated cell counts were derived. Produced via immunoSEQ multiplex PCR; TCRdb's table is partial and in-frame only. V, J and clone size were drawn from that table, and D and trimming were deduced from the DNA. The data show 250,000 to 300,000 clones, with 89% seen just once and approximately 2.9% held by the top ten. This entry belongs to a study of blood T cell repertoires in COVID-19. Germline trimming cut 6 bases from V and 0 bases from J; bases unmatched to any gene: 10. This CDR3 comprises 17 residues. CDR1 SGHTA and CDR2 FQGNSA come from the germline V gene. Study members were between roughly 18 and 100 years old and lived in around 24 US regions. Which cohort a participant joined came from the clinical history participants gave.

The receptor was isolated from a woman between 50 and 59 years old who had been exposed to COVID-19. The genes are TRBV7-2 and TRBJ2-1; 8 nucleotides match TRBD2. The source material was PBMCs or T cells enriched from blood (not recorded which). CDR3 nucleotides: TGTGCCAGCAGAGGGGGGCGGGAGGTCAGCTCCTACAATGAGCAGTTCTTC. Translated, it gives CASRGGREVSSYNEQFF.